Described below is a single T cell receptor (beta chain) sequence and its context. Its specificity is not known. Using its own MiXCR run on the RT-PCR reads, TCRdb lists one record per CDR3 protein. The data hold approximately 680,000 distinct CDR3 sequences, with around 14% observed a single time. The sample comes from a study of response to subunit inactivated influenza vaccine. Regarding the study as a whole: Each seasonal influenza vaccination, the authors suggested, recruits few new T cells.

CDR3 length equals 16 residues. The germline CDR1 and CDR2 sequences are MNHEY and SVGAGI. V dropped 2 bases and J dropped 4; count of bases not matched to a gene: 8. The source material was PBMCs from blood, sampled 11 to 12 days after vaccination. This sequence was found in a man between 50 and 59 years old who received an inactivated influenza vaccine. V usage is TRBV6-5 and J usage is TRBJ2-1; 7 bases agree with TRBD2. CDR3 nucleotide sequence: TGTGCCAGCAGTTACGGGGCGGGAGTCTCGTACAATGAGCAGTTCTTC. This encodes CASSYGAGVSYNEQFF.